Below, one TCR beta chain is given with its context. Its antigen remains unidentified. These data belong to a study of T cell responses to AZD1222 COVID-19 vaccine. The CDR3 loop spans 18 amino acids. Whole-study findings and limits: AZD1222 recipients seropositive at baseline numbered only six or seven. Unmutated regions of variants are reportedly targeted by nearly half of spike-specific TCRs. Donors were mostly white British, more females; clonal diversity possibly underestimated.

Using immunoSEQ multiplex PCR, the repertoire was profiled, and TCRdb retains in-frame clones only, with some absent. The profile shows 120,000 to 150,000 clones, around 83% of them singletons. The source was peripheral blood, collected 28 days after the second AZD1222 dose. V and J are TRBV12-2 and TRBJ2-5; no DNA check was done on the table's D call, TRBD2. TRBV12-2 is reported as a pseudogene. This receptor was identified in an adult who received the AZD1222 COVID-19 vaccine. The CDR3 region has the DNA TGTGCAAGTCGCTTAGGTAGCGCCACGACTAGCGGCCAGGAGACCCAGTACTTC. The encoded protein is CASRLGSATTSGQETQYF.